A selection of T cell receptor beta chains follows, all from one sample in a study of human thymus T cells. The method was immunoSEQ multiplex PCR; TCRdb's version includes in-frame clones alone and lacks a portion of them. The table has 120,000 or so clones, around 94% seen once. The sequenced material came from thymus tissue. These receptors came from a boy in the first two years of life with a congenital heart defect but otherwise immunologically healthy. The CDR3 runs from the conserved cysteine through the conserved F or W.

V gene: TRBV27; J gene: TRBJ2-5; CDR3 protein: CASSPWGQAQETQYF
V gene: TRBV6-6; J gene: TRBJ2-7; CDR3 protein: CASRPSPGLADEQYF
V gene: TRBV18; J gene: TRBJ1-2; CDR3 protein: CASALDRDYGYTF
V gene: TRBV25-1; J gene: TRBJ2-5; CDR3 protein: CASSEPAGNGTQYF
V gene: TRBV5-6; J gene: TRBJ2-3; CDR3 protein: CASSLTVGDTQYF
V gene: TRBV11-2; J gene: TRBJ1-6; CDR3 protein: CASSPTDYNSPLHF
V gene: TRBV27; J gene: TRBJ2-3; CDR3 protein: CASSYPRLAGDTDTQYF
V gene: TRBV28; J gene: TRBJ2-5; CDR3 protein: CASSFSPRAQYF
V gene: TRBV19; J gene: TRBJ1-4; CDR3 protein: CASSMPDPATNEKLFF
V gene: TRBV28; J gene: TRBJ2-7; CDR3 protein: CASSFSLTDGGPTQQYF
V gene: TRBV6-5; J gene: TRBJ1-1; CDR3 protein: CASSRHNRQLVAFF
V gene: TRBV6-5; J gene: TRBJ2-2; CDR3 protein: CASSYSGTGVGGELFF
V gene: TRBV30; J gene: TRBJ1-6; CDR3 protein: CAWSVLGYFHSPLHF
V gene: TRBV2; J gene: TRBJ1-2; CDR3 protein: CASSDGTGCLPYGYTF
V gene: TRBV4-2; J gene: TRBJ2-2; CDR3 protein: CASSQEGLAGGRTGELFF
V gene: TRBV2; J gene: TRBJ1-2; CDR3 protein: CASRDPGQGNYGYTF
V gene: TRBV28; J gene: TRBJ1-1; CDR3 protein: CASSSRMDTEAFF
V gene: TRBV5-6; J gene: TRBJ2-7; CDR3 protein: CASSIGTGYHEQYF
V gene: TRBV18; J gene: TRBJ1-6; CDR3 protein: CASSLQGESYNSPLHF
V gene: TRBV7-2; J gene: TRBJ2-5; CDR3 protein: CASSPTPEGTQYF
V gene: TRBV5-1; J gene: TRBJ2-6; CDR3 protein: CASSLGRTSGGLGANVLTF
V gene: TRBV4-3; J gene: TRBJ1-6; CDR3 protein: CASSPGQGPTNSPLHF
V gene: TRBV27; J gene: TRBJ2-7; CDR3 protein: CASSLFGRGKNEQYF
V gene: TRBV6-5; J gene: TRBJ2-7; CDR3 protein: CASSCGLAGGTYEQYF
V gene: TRBV19; J gene: TRBJ2-1; CDR3 protein: CASSSSGQRGGNEQFF
V gene: TRBV21-1; J gene: TRBJ1-1; CDR3 protein: CASSRGAWCTEAFF
V gene: TRBV19; J gene: TRBJ2-1; CDR3 protein: CASSISLAGTIYNEQFF
V gene: TRBV6-4; J gene: TRBJ2-1; CDR3 protein: CASSDGRAGNEQFF
V gene: TRBV5-6; J gene: TRBJ1-4; CDR3 protein: CASSLANFGGEKLFF
V gene: TRBV7-2; J gene: TRBJ1-3; CDR3 protein: CASSLSTSGRDNTIYF
V gene: TRBV7-2; J gene: TRBJ2-3; CDR3 protein: CASSLGTDTQYF
V gene: TRBV27; J gene: TRBJ2-1; CDR3 protein: CASSLFRDNNEQFF
V gene: TRBV28; J gene: TRBJ2-4; CDR3 protein: CASSTLRTGWNIQYF
V gene: TRBV11-2; J gene: TRBJ2-1; CDR3 protein: CASSLDIAGAPNEQFF
V gene: TRBV27; J gene: TRBJ2-7; CDR3 protein: CASSSLWDTYEQYF
V gene: TRBV18; J gene: TRBJ2-6; CDR3 protein: CASSPRGGANVLTF
V gene: TRBV5-1; J gene: TRBJ1-3; CDR3 protein: CASSLAGRRGNTIYF
V gene: TRBV5-6; J gene: TRBJ1-1; CDR3 protein: CASSLPRSNTEAFF
V gene: TRBV7-2; J gene: TRBJ2-3; CDR3 protein: CASSSRGDRGSAADTQYF
V gene: TRBV4-1; J gene: TRBJ2-1; CDR3 protein: CASSLALADEQFF
V gene: TRBV10-3; J gene: TRBJ2-2; CDR3 protein: CAISEKRTSGEAGELFF
V gene: TRBV10-3; J gene: TRBJ2-5; CDR3 protein: CAIQKERARETQYF
V gene: TRBV12-5; J gene: TRBJ2-1; CDR3 protein: CASGYRRPIQFF
V gene: TRBV5-1; J gene: TRBJ1-1; CDR3 protein: CASSLALDRVWAEAFF
V gene: TRBV15; J gene: TRBJ1-1; CDR3 protein: CATSRDRRGRRGTEAFF
V gene: TRBV4-3; J gene: TRBJ2-3; CDR3 protein: CASSQGLAAGVSDTQYF
V gene: TRBV6-5; J gene: TRBJ2-1; CDR3 protein: CASSLGLASYNEQFF
V gene: TRBV9; J gene: TRBJ1-1; CDR3 protein: CASSQQRRVTDMNTEAFF
V gene: TRBV20-1; J gene: TRBJ2-7; CDR3 protein: CSATRDHEQYF
V gene: TRBV7-2; J gene: TRBJ2-1; CDR3 protein: CASSLKAPGEQFF
V gene: TRBV6-1; J gene: TRBJ1-2; CDR3 protein: CASSEASGRQGNYGYTF
V gene: TRBV5-1; J gene: TRBJ2-7; CDR3 protein: CASSPTGTATYEQYF
V gene: TRBV27; J gene: TRBJ1-4; CDR3 protein: CASSPTLVNEKLFF
V gene: TRBV5-1; J gene: TRBJ2-1; CDR3 protein: CASSPKTGASLDEQFF
V gene: TRBV6-1; J gene: TRBJ2-4; CDR3 protein: CASSEASRGGAIAKNIQYF
V gene: TRBV18; J gene: TRBJ2-7; CDR3 protein: CASSPGTGTGGSEQYF
V gene: TRBV7-9; J gene: TRBJ1-5; CDR3 protein: CASRPHPDSPNQPQHF
V gene: TRBV19; J gene: TRBJ1-1; CDR3 protein: CASKVNRAPETYTEAFF
V gene: TRBV5-6; J gene: TRBJ1-2; CDR3 protein: CASSADRGRYGYTF